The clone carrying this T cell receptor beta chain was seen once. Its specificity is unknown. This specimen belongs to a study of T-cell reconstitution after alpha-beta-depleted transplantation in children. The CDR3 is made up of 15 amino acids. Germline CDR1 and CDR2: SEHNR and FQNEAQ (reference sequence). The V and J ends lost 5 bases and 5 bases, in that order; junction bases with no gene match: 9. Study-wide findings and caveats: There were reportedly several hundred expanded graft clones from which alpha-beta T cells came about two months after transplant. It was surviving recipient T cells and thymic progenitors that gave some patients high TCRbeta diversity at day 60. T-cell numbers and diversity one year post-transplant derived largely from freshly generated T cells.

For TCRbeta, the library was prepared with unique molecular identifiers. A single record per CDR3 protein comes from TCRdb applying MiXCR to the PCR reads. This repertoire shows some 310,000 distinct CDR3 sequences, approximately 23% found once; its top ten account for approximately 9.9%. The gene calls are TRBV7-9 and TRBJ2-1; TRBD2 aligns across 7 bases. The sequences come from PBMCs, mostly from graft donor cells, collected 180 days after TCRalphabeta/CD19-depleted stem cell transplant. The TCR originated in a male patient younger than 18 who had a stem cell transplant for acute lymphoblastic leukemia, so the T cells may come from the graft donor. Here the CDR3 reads CASSPTGTKDNEQFF. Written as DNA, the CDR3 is TGTGCCAGCAGCCCTACCGGGACTAAAGACAATGAGCAGTTCTTC.